This TCR beta chain was documented in a study of CD8 T cells in Susac syndrome. An amount of RNA that ranged from roughly 0.5 to 1 ug was reverse transcribed with random hexamers. TCRdb processed the immunoSEQ multiplex PCR reads anew with MiXCR; each CDR3 protein has one entry. The sample gives 120,000 or so distinct CDR3 sequences, roughly 94% of which show up once; 0.28% is in the top ten. Input material: CD8+ T cells from PBMCs. The receptor was isolated from a human donor with Susac syndrome.

CDR3 coding DNA: TGCGCCAGCAGTGACAGTAGCACAGATACGCAGTATTTT. Its translation: CASSDSSTDTQYF. The chain couples TRBV10-1 to TRBJ2-3; no definite D call. This CDR3 is 13 amino acids long. Trimming stripped 3 bases from V and 0 bases from J, with 4 bases between. Germline values: CDR1 WNHNN, CDR2 SYGVQD (reference sequence).